Included here is one T cell receptor (beta chain) sequence, with context. V dropped 3 bases and J dropped 8; count of bases not matched to a gene: 9. Per germline, CDR1 MNHNY and CDR2 SVGAGI (reference sequence). There are 15 residues in the CDR3. The data are from a study of T cell changes during pregnancy in multiple sclerosis. Generated by immunoSEQ multiplex PCR, the TCRdb table keeps only in-frame clones and is missing some. Seen here are 95,000 to 100,000 clones, more than 90% observed once, and the top ten hold about 3.1%. The TCR sequence derives from a female donor with multiple sclerosis, enrolled in a pregnancy study. The specimen comprised peripheral blood, sampled in the second trimester of pregnancy. This rearrangement joins TRBV6-6 to TRBJ2-4, with TRBD1 matching 8 bases. In nucleotides, the CDR3 is TGTGCCAGCAGTTATACCGGGACAGGCGGGGACATTCAGTACTTC. Residues: CASSYTGTGGDIQYF.